The 5 T cell receptor beta chains listed next were all sequenced from one sample in a study of blood T cell repertoires in COVID-19. Clones were read by immunoSEQ multiplex PCR, and TCRdb kept only the in-frame ones, dropping some. The repertoire holds approximately 300,000 clones, with about 87% as singletons. The material sequenced was peripheral blood. The receptors here all came from a woman between 45 and 65 years old with COVID-19, enrolled during active disease.

The rearrangement links TRBV20-1 to TRBJ1-1; no clear D gene. V lost 6 bases and J 0 bases, leaving 5 bases between the germline ends. Germline CDR1 and CDR2: DFQATT and SNEGSKA (reference sequence). The CDR3 covers 11 residues. The CDR3 spells CSALMNTEAFF. Written as DNA, the CDR3 is TGCAGTGCCCTTATGAACACTGAAGCTTTCTTT.

The J gene is TRBJ2-1, the V gene TRBV27; D gene unclear. Trimming took 3 bases from V and 5 from J, leaving 17 bases between them. The germline V gene encodes CDR1 MNHEY and CDR2 SMNVEV (reference sequence). The CDR3 consists of 16 residues. The CDR3 is CASSFQRRHANNEQFF. CDR3 coding DNA: TGTGCCAGCAGTTTTCAGCGTCGCCACGCGAACAATGAGCAGTTCTTC.

The V call is TRBV11-3, the J call TRBJ2-1; TRBD2 aligns across 8 bases. V was clipped by 0 bases and J by 12 bases; unmatched bases: 1. The CDR3 is 12 amino acids. Germline V gene lookup returns CDR1 SGHNT and CDR2 YENEEA. CDR3 sequence (DNA): TGTGCCAGCAGCTTAGATCGGGGGGGGCAGTTCTTC. It specifies CASSLDRGGQFF.

This rearrangement joins TRBV7-2 to TRBJ1-5, with 9 bases fitting TRBD1. The CDR3 totals 15 residues. V shed 5 bases, J shed 4 bases, and the junction held 6 bases outside the gene matches. Germline-derived CDR1 and CDR2 are SGHTA and FQGNSA. The CDR3 region has the DNA TGTGCCAGCAGCATCCTAGGGACAGGGAATCAGCCCCAGCATTTT. Translation: CASSILGTGNQPQHF.

The chain recombines TRBV30 with TRBJ1-1; 10 bases line up with TRBD1. This CDR3 contains 13 residues. The junction had 2 bases not matched to a gene; V was cut back by 4 bases and J by 3 bases. Germline lookup yields CDR1 GTSNPN and CDR2 SVGIG (reference sequence). CDR3 residues: CAWTGQGYTEAFF. The CDR3 DNA is TGTGCCTGGACGGGACAGGGGTACACTGAAGCTTTCTTT.